Sequencing of this T cell receptor beta chain was carried out in a study of response to subunit inactivated influenza vaccine. This clonotype was seen ten or more times. Its target is unknown. Germline-derived CDR1 and CDR2 are MNHEY and SMNVEV (reference sequence). CDR3 length equals 15 residues. The V gene lost 3 bases and the J gene lost 5 bases, with 17 bases spanning the gap. General observations from the study: The authors proposed limited new T cell recruitment per seasonal influenza vaccination.

One entry per CDR3 protein results from TCRdb running MiXCR on the RT-PCR reads. The table lists roughly 650,000 distinct CDR3 sequences, around 16% of them singletons. Specimen: PBMCs from blood, collected about 11 days after vaccination. The sequence was obtained from a man over 45 who received an inactivated influenza vaccine. The gene calls are TRBV27 and TRBJ2-7; possible D gene TRBD2, 5 bases. This chain's CDR3 is CASSLDSSSWDEQYF. CDR3 bases: TGTGCCAGCAGTTTGGACTCCAGCTCGTGGGACGAGCAGTACTTC.